Presented here are 14 T cell receptor beta chains from one specimen sequenced in a study of early T cells in non-severe SARS-CoV-2 infection. TCRdb fed the 5' RACE reads into MiXCR, producing one record per CDR3 protein. The data contain roughly 60,000 distinct CDR3 sequences, around 12% of them singletons. Source material: whole blood. Receptors were obtained from an adult who was a healthcare worker with PCR-confirmed SARS-CoV-2 infection or an uninfected control (not recorded which).

The chain uses TRBV5-1 and TRBJ2-7; tentatively, D is TRBD1 (7 bases). The germline V gene has CDR1 SGHRS and CDR2 YFSETQ. V lost 4 bases and J 4 bases, leaving 27 bases between the germline ends. This CDR3 is 18 amino acids long. Here the CDR3 reads CASSPGQGGTPGLYEQYF. CDR3 bases: TGCGCCAGCAGCCCAGGGCAGGGGGGCACCCCTGGGTTATACGAGCAGTACTTC.

This clonotype came up many times. This rearrangement joins TRBV6-2 or TRBV6-3 to TRBJ2-2; either TRBD1 or TRBD2 may fit D (5 bases each). CDR1 is MNHEY, CDR2 SVGEGT, per germline. The CDR3 extends over 15 amino acids. V shed 3 bases and J shed 2 bases, with 10 bases lying between them. CDR3 in amino acids: CASSYKGTNTGELFF. The CDR3 DNA reads as TGTGCCAGCAGTTATAAAGGGACCAACACCGGGGAGCTGTTTTTT.

This clonotype was detected a few times. The chain employs TRBV19 and TRBJ1-4; weak D call: TRBD1 (6 bases). The CDR3 is 15 amino acids. V was shortened by 9 bases and J by 1 base, with 15 bases between the two germline ends. Germline V lookup: CDR1 LNHDA, CDR2 SQIVND (reference sequence). CDR3 amino acids: CASRTEFGTNEKLFF. The CDR3, as DNA: TGTGCCAGCAGGACAGAGTTTGGAACTAATGAAAAACTGTTTTTT.

The chain joins TRBV10-3 to TRBJ1-2; 12 bases align to TRBD1. With V trimmed by 2 bases and J by 2 bases, 0 bases remained unmatched. The CDR3 has 15 residues. CDR1 is ENHRY and CDR2 is SYGVKD in the germline V gene. DNA of the CDR3: TGTGCCATCAGTGAGGGGACAGGGGGCAACTATGGCTACACCTTC. Its translation: CAISEGTGGNYGYTF.

In this sample, this clonotype turned up a few times. The chain is built from TRBV29-1 and TRBJ1-2; D call uncertain. Germline assignment: CDR1 SQVTM and CDR2 ANQGSEA. The CDR3 runs 12 residues. The V gene lost 7 bases and the J gene lost 2 bases, with 11 bases spanning the gap. The CDR3 DNA follows: TGCAGCGCTGGCAAGGGCAACTATGGCTACACCTTC. It yields the protein CSAGKGNYGYTF.

The gene calls are TRBV25-1 and TRBJ1-2; D not certain. The ends were cut back, 2 bases at V and 4 bases at J, with 11 bases in the middle. The CDR3 length is 14 residues. From germline, CDR1 is MGHDK and CDR2 SYGVNS. CDR3 bases: TGTGCCAGCAGTGAAGCGGGCAGTTCCTATGGCTACACCTTC. Protein product: CASSEAGSSYGYTF.

The chain couples TRBV18 to TRBJ2-3; D gene uncertain. Trimming stripped 3 bases from V and 6 bases from J, with 13 bases between. The V gene's germline CDR1 is KGHSH and CDR2 LQKENI. The CDR3 consists of 14 residues. In DNA form, the CDR3 reads TGTGCCAGCTCACCCTGGGGAAGAGAGGATACGCAGTATTTT. Amino acids: CASSPWGREDTQYF.

This clonotype was counted at least ten times. CDR3 DNA sequence: TGTGCCAGCAGTCCGAACGGGGTTCCCTACGAGCAGTACTTC. Translation gives CASSPNGVPYEQYF. The chain recombines TRBV2 with TRBJ2-7; a possible D gene is TRBD2 (5 bases). This CDR3 has 14 amino acids. Germline V CDR1 and CDR2: SNHLY, FYNNEI. V gave up 5 bases and J gave up 2 bases, with 13 bases separating them.

This clonotype showed up just a few times. Written as DNA, the CDR3 is TGTGCCAGCAGCCAGACCGGGACCTCCTCGGGGGAGCAGTACTTC. This translates into CASSQTGTSSGEQYF. This chain connects TRBV4-2 to TRBJ2-7; perhaps D is TRBD1 or TRBD2 (5 bases each). Germline V lookup: CDR1 LGHNA, CDR2 YNFKEQ. The CDR3 extends over 15 amino acids. Trimming shortened V by 3 bases and J by 7 bases, and 19 bases separated the two germline ends.

The rearrangement joins TRBV6-5 to TRBJ1-1; a weak D match, TRBD1 (5 bases). CDR1 and CDR2 (germline): MNHEY, SVGAGI. The CDR3 runs 14 residues. Trimming took off 6 bases at V and 1 base at J, with 12 bases between the two ends. CDR3 in amino acids: CASSISGKNTEAFF. The DNA for the CDR3 is TGTGCCAGCAGCATTTCAGGGAAGAACACTGAAGCTTTCTTT.

V gene TRBV2 combines with J gene TRBJ2-1; the match to TRBD1 covers 7 bases. The V gene end was trimmed by 8 bases and the J gene end by 6 bases; junction bases not matched to a gene: 7. Germline CDR1 SNHLY, CDR2 FYNNEI. This CDR3 region has 13 residues. CDR3 bases: TGTGCCAGCGGCCCCACAGGGGCCAATGAGCAGTTCTTC. It translates to CASGPTGANEQFF.

In its sample, this clonotype was seen a few times. CDR3: CASSPSPDGSYEQYF. Here the CDR3 DNA reads TGTGCCAGCAGCCCAAGTCCGGACGGATCCTACGAGCAGTACTTC. This chain uses TRBV5-5 with TRBJ2-7; the D is unclear. Germline lookup yields CDR1 SGHKS and CDR2 YYEKEE (reference sequence). This CDR3 contains 15 residues. The V and J ends lost 4 bases and 1 base respectively, with 15 bases between them.

The table lists this clonotype with a few counts. The rearrangement joins TRBV28 to TRBJ2-1; D gene unclear. Trimming cost V 2 bases and J 9 bases, with 8 bases left between them. CDR3 length: 12 residues. Germline CDR1 reads MDHEN; CDR2 reads SYDVKM. The CDR3 nucleotides are TGTGCCAGCAGTTTAAGCTGGGGTGAGCAGTTCTTC. Its protein is CASSLSWGEQFF.

This clonotype was seen a handful of times. The gene calls are TRBV29-1 and TRBJ1-4; D not certain. V gave up 4 bases and J gave up 2 bases, with 8 bases separating them. This CDR3 spans 13 amino acids. Germline loops: CDR1 SQVTM, CDR2 ANQGSEA. Here the CDR3 reads CSVVEGTNEKLFF. The CDR3 DNA reads as TGCAGCGTTGTAGAAGGTACTAATGAAAAACTGTTTTTT.